Included here is one TCR beta chain sequence, with context. Its antigen is unidentified. Primers for the PCR totalled 60 Vbeta and 13 Jbeta. The protocol was immunoSEQ multiplex PCR, while the TCRdb copy is restricted to in-frame clones and leaves out a portion. The table records approximately 150,000 clones, roughly four fifths of them present only once. These data originate in a study of cytomegalovirus exposure and HLA in healthy donors. Broader study findings: Follow-up analysis later connected one missense variant in DCLRE1C with trimming of TCR beta V- and J-genes. Sequencing depth across donors, presence/absence analyses assumed, was roughly uniform.

The CDR3 is 15 residues long. Per the germline V gene, CDR1 is LNHDA and CDR2 is SQIVND (reference sequence). V lost 5 bases to trimming and J lost 3 bases, with 14 bases between them. The sequenced material came from PBMCs. The TCR originated in a man in his forties in good health and CMV-seronegative. The chain employs TRBV19 and TRBJ1-3; D is unresolved. The CDR3 DNA is TGTGCCAGTAGTGACACCGCCCTGGTTGGAAACACCATATATTTT. Amino acids: CASSDTALVGNTIYF.